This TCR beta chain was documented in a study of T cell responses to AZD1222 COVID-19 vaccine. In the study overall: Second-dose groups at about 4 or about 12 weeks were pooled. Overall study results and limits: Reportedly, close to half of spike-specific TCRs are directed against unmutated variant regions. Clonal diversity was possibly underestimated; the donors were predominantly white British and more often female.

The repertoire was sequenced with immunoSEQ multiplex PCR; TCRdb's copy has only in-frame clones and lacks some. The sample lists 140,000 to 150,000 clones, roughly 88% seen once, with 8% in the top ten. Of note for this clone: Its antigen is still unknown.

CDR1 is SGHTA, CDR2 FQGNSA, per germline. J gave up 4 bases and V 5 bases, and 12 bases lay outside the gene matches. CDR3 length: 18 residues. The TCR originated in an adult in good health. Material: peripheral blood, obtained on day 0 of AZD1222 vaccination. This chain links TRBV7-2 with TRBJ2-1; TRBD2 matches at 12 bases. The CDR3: CASSLPLAGGAGYNEQFF. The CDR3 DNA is TGTGCCAGCAGCCTCCCGCTAGCGGGAGGGGCGGGTTACAATGAGCAGTTCTTC.